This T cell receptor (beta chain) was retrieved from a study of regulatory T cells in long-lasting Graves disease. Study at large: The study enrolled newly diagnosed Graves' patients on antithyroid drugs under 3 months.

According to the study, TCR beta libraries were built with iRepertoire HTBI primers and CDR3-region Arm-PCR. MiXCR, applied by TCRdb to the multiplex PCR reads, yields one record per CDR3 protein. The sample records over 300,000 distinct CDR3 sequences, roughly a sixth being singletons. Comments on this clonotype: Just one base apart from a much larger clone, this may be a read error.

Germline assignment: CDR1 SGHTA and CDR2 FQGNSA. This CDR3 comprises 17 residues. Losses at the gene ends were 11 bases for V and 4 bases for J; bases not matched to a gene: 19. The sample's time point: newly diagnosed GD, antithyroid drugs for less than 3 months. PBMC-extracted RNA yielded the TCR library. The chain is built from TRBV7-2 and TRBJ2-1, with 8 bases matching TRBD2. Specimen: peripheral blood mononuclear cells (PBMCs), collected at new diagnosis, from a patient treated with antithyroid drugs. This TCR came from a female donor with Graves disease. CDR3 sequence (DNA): TGTGCCTGCCTACCTAGCGGGCACGATAGGGCTTACAATGAGCAGTTCTTC. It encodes CACLPSGHDRAYNEQFF.